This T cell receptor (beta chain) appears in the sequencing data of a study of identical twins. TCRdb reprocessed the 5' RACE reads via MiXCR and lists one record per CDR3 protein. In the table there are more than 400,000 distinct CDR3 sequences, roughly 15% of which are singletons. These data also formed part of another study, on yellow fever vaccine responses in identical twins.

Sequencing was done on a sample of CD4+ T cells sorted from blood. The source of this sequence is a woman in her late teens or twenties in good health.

CDR3 coding DNA: TGCAGTGCAAGTCTCATATACAATGAGCAGTTCTTC. Its protein is CSASLIYNEQFF. The chain combines TRBV20-1 with TRBJ2-1; D remains ambiguous. Germline V gene sequence: CDR1 DFQATT, CDR2 SNEGSKA (reference sequence). The CDR3 spans 12 residues. V lost 6 bases and J 4 bases, leaving 10 bases between the germline ends.